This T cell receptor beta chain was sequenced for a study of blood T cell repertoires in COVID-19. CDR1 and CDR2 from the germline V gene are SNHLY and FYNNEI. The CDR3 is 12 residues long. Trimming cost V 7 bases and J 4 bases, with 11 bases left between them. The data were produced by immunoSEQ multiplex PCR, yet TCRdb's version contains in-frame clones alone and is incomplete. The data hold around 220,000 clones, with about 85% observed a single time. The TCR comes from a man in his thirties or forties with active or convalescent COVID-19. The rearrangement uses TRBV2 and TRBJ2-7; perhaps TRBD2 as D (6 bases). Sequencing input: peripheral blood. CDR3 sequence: CASTGEYYEQYF. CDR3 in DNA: TGTGCCAGCACGGGGGAATATTACGAGCAGTACTTC.